This T cell receptor (beta chain) derives from a study of kidney transplant recipient with SARS-CoV-2 infection. Via MiXCR, TCRdb re-called the reads, giving one row per CDR3 protein. The sample holds about 240,000 distinct CDR3 sequences; around 28% are singletons and the top ten take around 6.8%. The CDR3 has 19 residues. Germline CDR1 is LGHNA and CDR2 is YSLEER. The ends lost 0 bases at V and 4 bases at J; junction bases unmatched: 12. Details on this clonotype: This may arise from a read error, as a much more abundant clone is one base away.

The material sequenced was a blood sample, taken at baseline and on roughly day 110 from a kidney transplant recipient. The sequence came from a male patient in his thirties who had COVID-19 and was a kidney transplant recipient. Some T cells may be transferred from the graft donor. The chain recombines TRBV4-3 with TRBJ1-4; 9 bases are shared with TRBD1. The CDR3 sequence is CASSQDLSTGGTINEKLFF. The CDR3 DNA reads TGCGCCAGCAGCCAAGATCTCAGTACAGGGGGCACGATTAATGAAAAACTGTTTTTT.